A selection of T cell receptor beta chains follows, all from one sample in a study of T cells after yellow fever vaccination. TCRdb recomputed calls from the 5' RACE reads with MiXCR, one row per CDR3 protein. The table shows tens of thousands of distinct CDR3 sequences, with around 3.4% occurring only once. The sample consisted of PBMCs, either bulk or a sorted T-cell subset (CD4+, CD8+, memory, or dextramer-sorted; not recorded which), taken roughly 47 days after the first yellow fever vaccination. The receptors shown here come from a man aged 18 to 29 who received the YFV17D yellow fever vaccine. Each CDR3 is given with its conserved first and last residue. A D gene is named only where the DNA matches it firmly. Part of the rows lack a size; the others show once, few, many or a class for expanded clones.

cdr3_length,j_call,v_call,d_call,clone_size,cdr3_aa,cdr3_nt
16,TRBJ2-6,TRBV29-1,NA,many,CSVGGSPSSGANVLTF,TGCAGCGTTGGAGGTTCCCCAAGCTCTGGGGCCAACGTCCTGACTTTC
15,TRBJ1-1,TRBV7-9,NA,many,CASSFQGKGGTEAFF,TGTGCCAGCAGCTTCCAGGGGAAAGGAGGCACTGAAGCTTTCTTT
14,TRBJ1-2,TRBV28,TRBD1,many,CASRETGGAAGYTF,TGTGCCAGCAGGGAAACAGGGGGCGCGGCCGGCTACACCTTC
11,TRBJ2-5,TRBV3-1,NA,many,CASSQGGTQYF,TGTGCCAGCAGCCAGGGGGGGACCCAGTACTTC
16,TRBJ1-2,TRBV4-3,TRBD1,many,CASSTGVGVWDYGYTF,TGCGCCAGCAGCACAGGGGTCGGGGTGTGGGACTATGGCTACACCTTC
14,TRBJ2-5,TRBV5-1,TRBD2,many,CASSLEGGGETQYF,TGCGCCAGCAGCTTGGAGGGCGGGGGAGAGACCCAGTACTTC
15,TRBJ2-6,TRBV18,NA,many,CASSTRGSGANVLTF,TGTGCCAGCTCCACACGGGGCTCTGGGGCCAACGTCCTGACTTTC
13,TRBJ2-7,TRBV6-5,NA,many,CASSRGVSYEQYF,TGTGCCAGCAGCCGAGGGGTCTCCTACGAGCAGTACTTC
14,TRBJ2-2,TRBV19,NA,many,CASGTDGYAGELFF,TGTGCCAGTGGGACTGATGGATATGCCGGGGAGCTGTTTTTT
13,TRBJ1-1,TRBV7-9,NA,many,CASSSIENTEAFF,TGTGCCAGCAGCTCAATCGAGAACACTGAAGCTTTCTTT
17,TRBJ2-5,TRBV28,TRBD2,few,CASSSTPGLAGAWAQYF,TGTGCCAGCAGTTCGACCCCGGGACTAGCGGGGGCATGGGCCCAGTACTTC
15,TRBJ2-5,TRBV5-1,NA,many,CASSPRNAYQETQYF,TGCGCCAGCAGTCCCCGGAACGCGTACCAAGAGACCCAGTACTTC
13,TRBJ2-4,TRBV6-5,NA,many,CASSLDRLNIQYF,TGTGCCAGCAGTTTAGACAGATTAAACATTCAGTACTTC
15,TRBJ2-2,TRBV4-2,NA,many,CASSLRHTNTGELFF,TGTGCCAGCAGCCTTCGACACACGAACACCGGGGAGCTGTTTTTT
13,TRBJ1-2,TRBV18,NA,many,CASSPTLHYGYTF,TGTGCCAGCTCACCGACTCTACACTATGGCTACACCTTC
17,TRBJ2-2,TRBV6-2/TRBV6-3,TRBD2,many,CASSYSGTSGNTGELFF,TGTGCCAGCAGTTACTCCGGGACTAGCGGAAACACCGGGGAGCTGTTTTTT
13,TRBJ1-5,TRBV12-3/TRBV12-4,NA,many,CASSYFNPQPQHF,TGTGCCAGCAGTTATTTCAATCCTCAGCCCCAGCATTTT
12,TRBJ1-5,TRBV10-3,NA,NA,CAISDSYQPQHF,TGTGCCATCAGTGACTCCTATCAGCCCCAGCATTTT
15,TRBJ1-2,TRBV5-1,NA,many,CASSLDSGGYYGYTF,TGCGCCAGCAGCCTGGACAGTGGAGGATATTATGGCTACACCTTC
13,TRBJ1-5,TRBV12-3/TRBV12-4,NA,many,CASKRASNQPQHF,TGTGCCAGCAAACGGGCGTCCAATCAGCCCCAGCATTTT
13,TRBJ2-5,TRBV20-1,NA,many,CSARLGGEETQYF,TGCAGTGCTAGACTTGGGGGAGAAGAGACCCAGTACTTC
14,TRBJ2-3,TRBV5-4,NA,many,CASSRQGNTDTQYF,TGTGCCAGCAGCCGCCAGGGGAACACAGATACGCAGTATTTT
17,TRBJ1-2,TRBV15,TRBD1,many,CATSRSPPGQGAHGYTF,TGTGCCACCAGCAGATCCCCACCGGGACAGGGGGCCCATGGCTACACCTTC
18,TRBJ2-7,TRBV6-2/TRBV6-3,NA,many,CASSYARVRGLRSYEQYF,TGTGCCAGCAGTTACGCCAGGGTCCGGGGATTAAGGTCCTACGAGCAGTACTTC
14,TRBJ2-7,TRBV20-1,NA,many,CSARDLKQGGGQYF,TGCAGTGCTAGAGACCTCAAACAGGGAGGTGGGCAGTACTTC
15,TRBJ2-4,TRBV18,TRBD1,few,CASSPPASGQGEKYF,TGTGCCAGCTCACCACCGGCCTCAGGACAGGGGGAGAAGTACTTC
14,TRBJ1-1,TRBV4-1,NA,many,CASSQGLLNTEAFF,TGCGCCAGCAGCCAGGGATTATTGAACACTGAAGCTTTCTTT
14,TRBJ1-3,TRBV20-1,NA,many,CSARQHASGNTIYF,TGCAGTGCTAGACAACACGCTTCGGGAAACACCATATATTTT
14,TRBJ2-5,TRBV7-2,TRBD1,many,CASSSTGQGSFEYF,TGTGCCAGCAGCTCCACGGGACAGGGGTCGTTTGAGTACTTC
13,TRBJ1-5,TRBV6-1,TRBD1,many,CASSDRGLQPQHF,TGTGCCAGCAGTGACAGGGGGCTCCAGCCCCAGCATTTT
16,TRBJ2-3,TRBV15,NA,many,CATSREWQLSTDTQYF,TGTGCCACCAGCAGAGAATGGCAGTTGAGCACAGATACGCAGTATTTT
16,TRBJ1-2,TRBV5-1,TRBD1,medium-sized,CASSPDRGVGRNGYTF,TGCGCCAGCAGCCCGGACAGGGGAGTTGGCAGGAATGGCTACACCTTC
16,TRBJ2-5,TRBV5-1,TRBD1,many,CASSFPQGSAKETQYF,TGCGCCAGCAGCTTCCCACAGGGGAGTGCGAAGGAGACCCAGTACTTC
16,TRBJ2-7,TRBV7-9,TRBD1,many,CASSEKGTGPRYEQYF,TGTGCCAGCAGCGAGAAGGGGACAGGCCCTAGATACGAGCAGTACTTC
15,TRBJ2-5,TRBV3-1,TRBD2,NA,CACCQPLAGKETQYF,TGTGCCTGCTGCCAACCACTAGCGGGGAAAGAGACCCAGTACTTC
13,TRBJ2-3,TRBV5-1,NA,many,CASSLPAADTQYF,TGCGCCAGCAGCTTGCCAGCGGCAGATACGCAGTATTTT
14,TRBJ1-5,TRBV10-3,NA,many,CAISGRNSNQPQHF,TGTGCCATCAGTGGGCGGAATAGCAATCAGCCCCAGCATTTT
15,TRBJ2-2,TRBV5-1,TRBD1,many,CASSLGTANTGELFF,TGCGCCAGCAGTTTGGGGACAGCGAACACCGGGGAGCTGTTTTTT
15,TRBJ1-1,TRBV7-3,NA,many,CASSLDSQMNTEAFF,TGTGCCAGCAGCTTAGATTCTCAGATGAACACTGAAGCTTTCTTT
16,TRBJ2-2,TRBV4-1,NA,many,CASSPGPLPGPGELFF,TGCGCCAGCAGCCCCGGGCCCCTCCCGGGCCCCGGGGAGCTGTTTTTT
18,TRBJ1-4,TRBV18,TRBD1,many,CASSRRGQYRVSNEKLFF,TGTGCCAGCTCACGGAGGGGACAGTACCGAGTATCTAATGAAAAACTGTTTTTT
16,TRBJ1-2,TRBV5-1,TRBD1,many,CASSLAWTGEKGGYTF,TGCGCCAGCAGCTTGGCCTGGACAGGGGAGAAGGGTGGCTACACCTTC
16,TRBJ2-2,TRBV7-2,NA,many,CASKRNGGLNTGELFF,TGTGCCAGCAAAAGGAACGGGGGCCTGAACACCGGGGAGCTGTTTTTT
16,TRBJ2-3,TRBV7-3,NA,many,CASSLMGGGHTDTQYF,TGTGCCAGCAGCTTAATGGGGGGGGGGCACACAGATACGCAGTATTTT
16,TRBJ1-6,TRBV5-1,NA,many,CASTLSGGSSVSPLHF,TGCGCCAGCACCCTCTCCGGGGGATCCAGTGTTTCACCCCTCCACTTT
12,TRBJ1-1,TRBV7-9,NA,many,CASSYLGTEAFF,TGTGCCAGCAGCTACCTCGGGACTGAAGCTTTCTTT
15,TRBJ2-7,TRBV2,TRBD1,many,CASSPQGRSYGEQYF,TGTGCCAGCAGTCCACAGGGGAGATCCTACGGGGAGCAGTACTTC
11,TRBJ2-7,TRBV3-1,NA,many,CASSQAAVFYF,TGTGCCAGCAGCCAAGCCGCAGTTTTCTACTTC
14,TRBJ2-5,TRBV30,NA,many,CAWSGRGYQETQYF,TGTGCCTGGAGTGGACGGGGGTACCAAGAGACCCAGTACTTC
14,TRBJ1-5,TRBV2,TRBD1,NA,CASNTGVANQPQHF,TGTGCCAGCAATACAGGGGTGGCCAATCAGCCCCAGCATTTT
13,TRBJ2-5,TRBV7-2,TRBD2,many,CASSHPGGETQHF,TGTGCCAGCAGTCATCCCGGGGGGGAGACCCAGCACTTC